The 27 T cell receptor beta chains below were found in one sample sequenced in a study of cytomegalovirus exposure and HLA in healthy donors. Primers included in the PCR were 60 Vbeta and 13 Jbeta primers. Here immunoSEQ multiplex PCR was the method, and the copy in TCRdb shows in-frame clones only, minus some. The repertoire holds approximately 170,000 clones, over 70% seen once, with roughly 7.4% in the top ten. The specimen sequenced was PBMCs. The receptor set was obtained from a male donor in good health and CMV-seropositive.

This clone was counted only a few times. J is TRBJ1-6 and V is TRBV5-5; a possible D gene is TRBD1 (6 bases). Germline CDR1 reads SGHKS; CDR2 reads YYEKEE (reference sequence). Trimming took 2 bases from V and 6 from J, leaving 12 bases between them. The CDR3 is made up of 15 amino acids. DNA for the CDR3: TGTGCCAGCAGCTTAGGGGGGGCCCTTAATTCACCCCTCCACTTT. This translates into CASSLGGALNSPLHF.

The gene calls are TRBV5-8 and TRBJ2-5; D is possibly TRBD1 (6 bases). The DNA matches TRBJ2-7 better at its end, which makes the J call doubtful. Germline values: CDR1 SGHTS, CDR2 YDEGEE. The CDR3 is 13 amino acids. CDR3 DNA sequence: TGTGCCAGCAGCTCCCGGACAGTTCACGAGCAGTACTTC. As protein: CASSSRTVHEQYF.

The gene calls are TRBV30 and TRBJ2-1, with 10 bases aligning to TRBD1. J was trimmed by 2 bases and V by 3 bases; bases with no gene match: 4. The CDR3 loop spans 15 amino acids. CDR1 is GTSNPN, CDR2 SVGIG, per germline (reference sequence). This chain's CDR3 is CAWSMDRGAYNEQFF. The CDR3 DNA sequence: TGTGCCTGGAGCATGGACAGGGGGGCCTACAATGAGCAGTTCTTC. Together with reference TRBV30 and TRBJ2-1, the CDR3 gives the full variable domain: SQTIHQWPATLVQPVGSPLSLECTVEGTSNPNLYWYRQAAGRGLQLLFYSVGIGQISSEVPQNLSASRPQDRQFILSSKKLLLSDSGFYLCAWSMDRGAYNEQFFGPGTRLTVL.

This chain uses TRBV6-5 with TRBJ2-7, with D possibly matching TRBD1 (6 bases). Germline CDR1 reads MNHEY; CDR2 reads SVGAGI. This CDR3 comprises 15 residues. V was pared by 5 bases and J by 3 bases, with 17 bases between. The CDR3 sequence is CASSPLTGQIYEQYF. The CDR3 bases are TGTGCCAGCAGTCCGCTGACAGGACAAATCTACGAGCAGTACTTC.

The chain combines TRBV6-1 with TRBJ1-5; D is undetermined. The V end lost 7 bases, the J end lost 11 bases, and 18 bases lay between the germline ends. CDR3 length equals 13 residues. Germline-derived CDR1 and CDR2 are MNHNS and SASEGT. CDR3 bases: TGTGCCAGCACGTATTCCCACGCCTATTCCCAGCATTTT. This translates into CASTYSHAYSQHF.

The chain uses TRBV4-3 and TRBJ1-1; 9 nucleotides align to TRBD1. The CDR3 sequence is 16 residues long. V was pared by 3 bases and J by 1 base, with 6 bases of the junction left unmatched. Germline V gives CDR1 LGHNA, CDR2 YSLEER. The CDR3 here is CASSHRQGGENTEAFF. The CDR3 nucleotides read TGCGCCAGCAGCCATCGACAGGGGGGAGAGAACACTGAAGCTTTCTTT.

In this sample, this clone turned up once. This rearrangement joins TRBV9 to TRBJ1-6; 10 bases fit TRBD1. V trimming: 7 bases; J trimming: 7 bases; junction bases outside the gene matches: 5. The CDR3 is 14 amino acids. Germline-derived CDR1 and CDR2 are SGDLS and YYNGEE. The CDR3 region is CASGRQGANSPLHF. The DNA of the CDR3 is TGTGCCAGCGGCCGACAGGGGGCGAATTCACCCCTCCACTTT. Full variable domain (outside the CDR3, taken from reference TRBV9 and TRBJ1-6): DSGVTQTPKHLITATGQRVTLRCSPRSGDLSVYWYQQSLDQGLQFLIQYYNGEERAKGNILERFSAQQFPDLHSELNLSSLELGDSALYFCASGRQGANSPLHFGNGTRLTVT.

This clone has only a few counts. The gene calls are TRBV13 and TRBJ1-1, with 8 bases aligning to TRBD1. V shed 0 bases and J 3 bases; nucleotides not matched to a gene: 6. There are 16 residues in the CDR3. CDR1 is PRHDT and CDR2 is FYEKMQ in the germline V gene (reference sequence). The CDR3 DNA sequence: TGTGCCAGCAGCTTAGGGGCAGGGGGCATTGACACTGAAGCTTTCTTT. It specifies CASSLGAGGIDTEAFF.

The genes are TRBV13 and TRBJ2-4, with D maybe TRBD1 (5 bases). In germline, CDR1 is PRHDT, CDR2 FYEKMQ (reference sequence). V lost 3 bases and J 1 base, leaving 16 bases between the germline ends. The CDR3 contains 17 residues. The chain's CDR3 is CASSLGQGWGAKNIQYF. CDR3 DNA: TGTGCCAGCAGCTTGGGCCAGGGCTGGGGCGCCAAAAACATTCAGTACTTC.

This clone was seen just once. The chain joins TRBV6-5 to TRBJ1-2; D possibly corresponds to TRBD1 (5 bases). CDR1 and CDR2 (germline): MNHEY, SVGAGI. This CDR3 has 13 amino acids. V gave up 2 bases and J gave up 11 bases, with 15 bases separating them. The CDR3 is CASSYRQLAVYTF. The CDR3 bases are TGTGCCAGCAGTTACCGACAGCTCGCTGTGTACACCTTC.

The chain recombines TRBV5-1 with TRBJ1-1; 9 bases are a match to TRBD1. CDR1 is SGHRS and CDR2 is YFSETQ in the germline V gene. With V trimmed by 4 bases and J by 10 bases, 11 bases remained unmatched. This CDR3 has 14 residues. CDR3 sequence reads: CASSLSQGQGAAFF. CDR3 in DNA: TGCGCCAGCAGCCTTAGTCAGGGACAGGGTGCAGCTTTCTTT.

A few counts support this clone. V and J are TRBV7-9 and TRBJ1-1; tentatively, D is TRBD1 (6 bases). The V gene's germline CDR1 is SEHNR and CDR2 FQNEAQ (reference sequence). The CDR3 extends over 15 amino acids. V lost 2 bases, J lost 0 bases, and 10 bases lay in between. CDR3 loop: CASSLSAGVNTEAFF. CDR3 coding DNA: TGTGCCAGCAGCTTATCGGCAGGGGTGAACACTGAAGCTTTCTTT.

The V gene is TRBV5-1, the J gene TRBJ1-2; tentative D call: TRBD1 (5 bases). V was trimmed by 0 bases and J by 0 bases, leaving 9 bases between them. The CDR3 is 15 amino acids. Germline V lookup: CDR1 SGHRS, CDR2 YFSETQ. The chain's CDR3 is CASSLEAGPNYGYTF. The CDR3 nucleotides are TGCGCCAGCAGCTTGGAAGCAGGGCCTAACTATGGCTACACCTTC.

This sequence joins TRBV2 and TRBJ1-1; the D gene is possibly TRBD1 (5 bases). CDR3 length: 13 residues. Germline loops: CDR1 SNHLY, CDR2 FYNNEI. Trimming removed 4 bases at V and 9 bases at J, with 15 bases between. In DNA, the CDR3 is TGTGCCAGCAGTGCCGAACAGAAGGGGAAAGCTTTCTTT. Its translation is CASSAEQKGKAFF.

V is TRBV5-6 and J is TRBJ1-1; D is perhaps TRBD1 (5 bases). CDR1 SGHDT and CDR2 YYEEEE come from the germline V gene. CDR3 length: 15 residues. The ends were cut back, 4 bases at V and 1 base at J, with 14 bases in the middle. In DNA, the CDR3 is TGTGCCAGCAGCCCTATGGGACTGTCGAACACTGAAGCTTTCTTT. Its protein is CASSPMGLSNTEAFF.

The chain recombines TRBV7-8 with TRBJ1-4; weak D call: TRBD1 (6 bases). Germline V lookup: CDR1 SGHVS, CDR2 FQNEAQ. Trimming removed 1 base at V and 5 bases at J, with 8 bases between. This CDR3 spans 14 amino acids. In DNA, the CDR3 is TGTGCCAGCAGCTTAGGGACAGTGAATGAAAAACTGTTTTTT. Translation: CASSLGTVNEKLFF.

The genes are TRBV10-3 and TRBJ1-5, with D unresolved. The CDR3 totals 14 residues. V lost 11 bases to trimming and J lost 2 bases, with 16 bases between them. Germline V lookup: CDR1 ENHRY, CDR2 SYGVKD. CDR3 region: CASAVEGGNQPQHF. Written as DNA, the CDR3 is TGTGCCTCCGCGGTGGAGGGCGGCAATCAGCCCCAGCATTTT.

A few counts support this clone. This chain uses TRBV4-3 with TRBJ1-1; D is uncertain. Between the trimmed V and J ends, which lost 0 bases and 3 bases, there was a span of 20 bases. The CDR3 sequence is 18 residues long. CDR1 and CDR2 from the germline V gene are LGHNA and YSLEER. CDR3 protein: CASSQDLVSRYEHTEAFF. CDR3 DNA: TGCGCCAGCAGCCAAGATCTCGTCTCTAGATATGAACACACTGAAGCTTTCTTT.

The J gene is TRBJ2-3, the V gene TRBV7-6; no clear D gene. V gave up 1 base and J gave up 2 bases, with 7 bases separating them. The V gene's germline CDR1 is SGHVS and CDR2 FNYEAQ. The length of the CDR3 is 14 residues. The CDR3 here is CASSLGRLTDTQYF. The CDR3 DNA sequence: TGTGCCAGCAGCTTAGGGCGGCTCACAGATACGCAGTATTTT. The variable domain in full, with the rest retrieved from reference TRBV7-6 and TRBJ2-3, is GAGVSQSPRYKVTKRGQDVALRCDPISGHVSLYWYRQALGQGPEFLTYFNYEAQQDKSGLPNDRFSAERPEGSISTLTIQRTEQRDSAMYRCASSLGRLTDTQYFGPGTRLTVL.

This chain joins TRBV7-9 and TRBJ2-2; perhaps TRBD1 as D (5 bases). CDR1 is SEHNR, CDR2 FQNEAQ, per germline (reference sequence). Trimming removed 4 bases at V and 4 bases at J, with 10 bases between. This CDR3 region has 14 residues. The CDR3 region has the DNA TGTGCCAGCAGCTACCAGGGATCCACCGGGGAGCTGTTTTTT. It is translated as CASSYQGSTGELFF.

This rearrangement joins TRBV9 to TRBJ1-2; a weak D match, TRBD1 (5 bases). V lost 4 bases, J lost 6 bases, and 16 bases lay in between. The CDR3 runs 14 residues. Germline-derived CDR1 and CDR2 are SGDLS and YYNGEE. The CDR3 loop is CASSWGEGLDGYTF. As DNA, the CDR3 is TGTGCCAGCAGCTGGGGGGAGGGTCTTGATGGCTACACCTTC. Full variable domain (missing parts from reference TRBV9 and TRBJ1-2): DSGVTQTPKHLITATGQRVTLRCSPRSGDLSVYWYQQSLDQGLQFLIQYYNGEERAKGNILERFSAQQFPDLHSELNLSSLELGDSALYFCASSWGEGLDGYTFGSGTRLTVV.

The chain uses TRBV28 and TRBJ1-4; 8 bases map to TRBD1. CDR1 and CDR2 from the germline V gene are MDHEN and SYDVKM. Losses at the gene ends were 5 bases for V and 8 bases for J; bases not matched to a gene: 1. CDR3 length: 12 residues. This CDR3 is CASSQGAEKLFF. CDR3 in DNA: TGTGCCAGCAGTCAGGGGGCGGAAAAACTGTTTTTT.

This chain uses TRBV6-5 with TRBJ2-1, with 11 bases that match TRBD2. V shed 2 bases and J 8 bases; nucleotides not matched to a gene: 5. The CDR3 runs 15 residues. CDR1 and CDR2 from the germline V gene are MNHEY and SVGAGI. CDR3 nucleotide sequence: TGTGCCAGCAGTTACGGTACTAGCGGGGGCTATGAGCAGTTCTTC. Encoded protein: CASSYGTSGGYEQFF.

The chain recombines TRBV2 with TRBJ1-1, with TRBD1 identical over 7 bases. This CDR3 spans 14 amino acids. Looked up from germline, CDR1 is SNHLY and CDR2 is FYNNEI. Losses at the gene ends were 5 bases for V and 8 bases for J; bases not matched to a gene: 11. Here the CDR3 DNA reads TGTGCCAGCAGTCCACCAGACTTGGACAGGGAAGCTTTCTTT. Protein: CASSPPDLDREAFF.

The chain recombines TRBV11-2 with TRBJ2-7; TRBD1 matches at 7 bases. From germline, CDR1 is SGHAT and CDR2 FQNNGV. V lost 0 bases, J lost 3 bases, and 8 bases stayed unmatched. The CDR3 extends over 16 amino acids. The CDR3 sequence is CASSLDVGQGVYEQYF. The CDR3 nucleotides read TGTGCCAGCAGCTTAGACGTAGGGCAGGGGGTCTACGAGCAGTACTTC.

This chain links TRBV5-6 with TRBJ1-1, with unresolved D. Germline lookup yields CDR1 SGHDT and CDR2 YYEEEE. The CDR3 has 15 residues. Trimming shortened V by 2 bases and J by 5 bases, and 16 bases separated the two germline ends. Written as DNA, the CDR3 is TGTGCCAGCAGCTTACCGGTGGGCGCGGGTACTGAAGCTTTCTTT. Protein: CASSLPVGAGTEAFF.

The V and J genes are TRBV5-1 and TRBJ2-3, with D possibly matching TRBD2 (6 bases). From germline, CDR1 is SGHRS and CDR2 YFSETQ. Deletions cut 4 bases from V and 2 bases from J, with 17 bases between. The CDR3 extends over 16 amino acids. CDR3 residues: CASSELTGVATDTQYF. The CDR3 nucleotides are TGCGCCAGCAGCGAACTAACGGGGGTGGCCACAGATACGCAGTATTTT.